Presented here are 26 T cell receptor beta chains from one specimen sequenced in a study of tumor and adjacent non-tumor tissue in lung cancer (dated by TCRdb to about 2018). RNA was extracted from bulk unsorted tissue and checked for quality with a NanoDrop ND-1000 and an Agilent 2100. The protocol used for the library was multiplex PCR. Sequencing took place on an Illumina HiSeq 2500. TCRbeta libraries were constructed through three rounds of nested PCR with primers (Table S4) according to protocols modified from ARM-PCR. TCRdb ran its own pipeline on the public reads, namely fastp trimming at Q25 and MiXCR clone calling, and kept in-frame beta chains. Rows with a matching CDR3 protein are joined into one entry that keeps the most common DNA and genes. Present in this sample are 75,000 to 95,000 distinct CDR3 sequences, 72% of which were seen just once. The ten largest make up approximately 10% of the sample.

What was sequenced was lung tumor tissue. The receptors were gathered from a woman in her thirties or forties with non-small cell lung cancer.

A word on this clonotype: Sequence at one end of the junction differs from germline and may be a read error. CDR3 DNA: TGTGCCAGCAGCCCGGATCTGACAGCGAATTCACCCGTCCACTTT. It codes for CASSPDLTANSPVHF. This chain joins TRBV6-5 and TRBJ1-6, with a possible D match to TRBD1 (5 bases). Looked up from germline, CDR1 is MNHEY and CDR2 is SVGAGI. The CDR3 totals 15 residues.

As concerns this clonotype: A junction end diverges from the germline sequence, so it may reflect a read error. The chain carries TRBV7-9 and TRBJ2-5; a weak D match, TRBD1 (6 bases). The CDR3 sequence is 14 residues long. Per germline, CDR1 SEHNR and CDR2 FQNEAQ (reference sequence). CDR3 amino acids: CAGSLNQGRETQYF. In nucleotides, the CDR3 is TGTGCCGGCAGCCTAAACCAGGGGCGGGAGACCCAGTACTTC.

This clonotype was seen only once. The chain couples TRBV24-1 to TRBJ2-5; TRBD1 matches at 9 bases. The CDR3 consists of 16 residues. With 3 bases clipped from V and 4 bases from J, the junction kept 8 bases outside the gene matches. CDR1 and CDR2 from the germline V gene are KGHDR and SFDVKD. The CDR3 bases are TGTGCCACCAGTGATACCGGAACAGGGGGCATAGAGACCCAGTACTTC. This gives the protein CATSDTGTGGIETQYF.

About this clonotype: Mismatch with germline at one junction end may stem from a read error. This sequence joins TRBV20-1 and TRBJ1-2; D uncertain. The CDR3 covers 12 residues. Germline V gives CDR1 DFQATT, CDR2 SNEGSKA (reference sequence). The CDR3 bases are TGTAGTGCTAGAGAGGTTAACTGTGGCTACACCTTC. Translating it yields CSAREVNCGYTF.

In regard to this clonotype: One end of the junction does not line up with germline, which may come from a read error. J is TRBJ2-2 and V is TRBV6-5; D is perhaps TRBD2 (5 bases). The CDR3 is 13 amino acids. Germline CDR1 reads MNHEY; CDR2 reads SVGAGI. CDR3 region: CASRAPQNGKLFF. The CDR3 coding sequence is TGTGCCAGCAGAGCACCCCAGAACGGGAAGCTGTTTTTT.

This chain links TRBV15 with TRBJ2-7; D gene unclear. V gave up 0 bases and J gave up 7 bases, with 16 bases separating them. Germline V gene data show CDR1 as LNHNV and CDR2 as YYDKDF (reference sequence). The length of the CDR3 is 15 residues. CDR3 sequence (DNA): TGTGCCACCAGCAGAGATACCGTCCCTGCGCGAGAGCAGTACTTC. Its translation is CATSRDTVPAREQYF.

V is TRBV5-1 and J is TRBJ1-2; D is uncertain. Trimming pared 9 bases from V and 5 bases from J, leaving 17 bases between. Germline values: CDR1 SGHRS, CDR2 YFSETQ. There are 13 residues in the CDR3. As DNA, the CDR3 is TGCGCCAACAGTCGAGAACAGTTATATGGCTACACCTTC. Residues: CANSREQLYGYTF.

As concerns this clonotype: A single base separates this from a much larger clone, so it may be a read error. The genes are TRBV30 and TRBJ1-6; perhaps TRBD1 as D (5 bases). Germline loops: CDR1 GTSNPN, CDR2 SVGIG (reference sequence). V was pared by 3 bases and J by 7 bases, with 13 bases between. The CDR3 loop spans 14 amino acids. The CDR3 DNA sequence: TGTGCCTGGAGCCGGAGCAGGGAGAATTCACCCCTCCACTTT. The encoded protein is CAWSRSRENSPLHF.

Concerning this clonotype: Because it lacks the conserved phenylalanine or tryptophan at the end, this CDR3 is likely a read error. This chain joins TRBV13 and TRBJ2-5; 7 bases align to TRBD2. Germline V lookup: CDR1 PRHDT, CDR2 FYEKMQ (reference sequence). There are 13 residues in the CDR3. For the CDR3, the DNA is TGTGCCAGCAACTTAAGGACTGGGGGGGCCCAGTACCTC. It yields the protein CASNLRTGGAQYL.

The rearrangement links TRBV6-2 or TRBV6-3 to TRBJ1-1; D is uncertain. The CDR3 runs 11 residues. The V and J ends lost 7 bases and 14 bases respectively, with 17 bases between them. Germline CDR1 and CDR2: MNHEY and SVGEGT. The CDR3 coding sequence is TGTGCCAGCATCCCAACCTCGAGACTGTTCTTT. Translation: CASIPTSRLFF.

Turning to this clonotype: This may be a read error: a much more frequent sequence differs by one nucleotide. The rearrangement joins TRBV4-2 to TRBJ2-3; perhaps TRBD2 as D (5 bases). This CDR3 comprises 16 residues. Germline values: CDR1 LGHNA, CDR2 YNFKEQ. The CDR3 is CASSRTPLMFTDAQYF. CDR3 DNA: TGTGCCAGCAGCCGGACTCCCCTAATGTTTACAGATGCGCAGTATTTT.

This clonotype was seen just once. V usage is TRBV6-1 and J usage is TRBJ2-1; D remains unclear. The V end lost 11 bases, the J end lost 4 bases, and 15 bases lay between the germline ends. This CDR3 comprises 13 residues. The germline CDR1 and CDR2 sequences are MNHNS and SASEGT. As DNA, the CDR3 is TGTGCCGGGTGTGTGGTGGTATACAATGAGCAGTTCTTC. Its protein product is CAGCVVVYNEQFF.

Comment on this clonotype: A much larger clone sits a single nucleotide away, making a read error possible. The chain couples TRBV30 to TRBJ2-2; D uncertain. The germline V and J ends were trimmed by 2 bases and 1 base, with 5 bases remaining between them. The CDR3 runs to 13 residues. Germline V gene lookup returns CDR1 GTSNPN and CDR2 SVGIG (reference sequence). CDR3 residues: CAWSWRNTGELFF. The CDR3 DNA sequence: TGTGCCTGGAGTTGGAGGAACACCGGGGAGCTGTTTTTT.

CDR3: CATNLALGNNSPLHF. CDR3 in DNA: TGTGCCACCAACTTAGCCTTGGGGAATAATTCACCCCTCCACTTT. The V call is TRBV11-2, the J call TRBJ1-6, with no clear D. The CDR3 contains 15 residues. Germline values: CDR1 SGHAT, CDR2 FQNNGV. Trimming left V 10 bases short and J 5 bases short, with 18 bases between. Using reference TRBV11-2 and TRBJ1-6 for the parts outside the CDR3, the full variable domain is EAGVAQSPRYKIIEKRQSVAFWCNPISGHATLYWYQQILGQGPKLLIQFQNNGVVDDSQLPKDRFSAERLKGVDSTLKIQPAKLEDSAVYLCATNLALGNNSPLHFGNGTRLTVT.

V is TRBV28 and J is TRBJ2-1; D unclear. V was cut by 9 bases and J by 4 bases, with 22 bases left in between. The CDR3 runs to 16 residues. The V gene's germline CDR1 is MDHEN and CDR2 SYDVKM. Here the CDR3 reads CARGRTWMGPYNEQFF. DNA of the CDR3: TGTGCCAGAGGAAGGACCTGGATGGGCCCGTACAATGAGCAGTTCTTC.

With respect to this clonotype: No conserved phenylalanine or tryptophan ends this CDR3, so it is likely a read error. The chain couples TRBV6-5 to TRBJ1-1; TRBD1 might be the D (5 bases). V was pared by 5 bases and J by 1 base, with 11 bases between. Germline CDR1 reads MNHEY; CDR2 reads SVGAGI. The CDR3 length is 14 residues. The CDR3 is CASSSLGRNTEAFI. CDR3 DNA sequence: TGTGCCAGCAGTAGCCTGGGACGGAACACTGAAGCTTTCATT.

This clonotype was seen at least ten times. The chain recombines TRBV6-6 with TRBJ2-3, with 11 bases lining up with TRBD1. Germline CDR1 is MNHNY and CDR2 is SVGAGI (reference sequence). The CDR3 has 14 amino acids. With 9 bases clipped from V and 2 bases from J, the junction kept 4 bases outside the gene matches. The CDR3 DNA reads TGTGCCAGTACGGGACAGGGGGACACAGATACGCAGTATTTT. This translates into CASTGQGDTDTQYF.

V gene TRBV10-1 combines with J gene TRBJ2-3, with D unclear. Germline V CDR1 and CDR2: WNHNN, SYGVQD (reference sequence). This CDR3 contains 14 residues. Trimming pared 0 bases from V and 15 bases from J, leaving 19 bases between. CDR3 DNA: TGCGCCAGCAGTGAGTCAATAGGCTCGAATAGGATATATTTT. As protein: CASSESIGSNRIYF.

Concerning this clonotype: In this CDR3 the conserved last residue, phenylalanine or tryptophan, is missing, so a read error is likely. The chain has TRBV6-5 and TRBJ1-6; possible D gene TRBD1, 5 bases. CDR3 length equals 15 residues. Per the germline V gene, CDR1 is MNHEY and CDR2 is SVGAGI. CDR3 region: CAISYTGIDNSLLHY. For the CDR3, the DNA is TGTGCCATCAGTTACACAGGTATCGATAATTCACTCCTCCACTAT.

With regard to this clonotype: Lacking the conserved final phenylalanine or tryptophan, this CDR3 likely reflects a read error. The chain has TRBV10-2 and TRBJ2-7, with 12 bases lining up with TRBD2. The CDR3 extends over 16 amino acids. From germline, CDR1 is WSHSY and CDR2 SAAADI. The CDR3 DNA reads as TGCGCCAGCAGCCGACTAGCGGGAGCCCGGGCCTATGAGCAGTACCTC. This translates into CASSRLAGARAYEQYL.

The gene calls are TRBV28 and TRBJ2-3; the match to TRBD1 covers 7 bases. The ends lost 8 bases at V and 3 bases at J; junction bases unmatched: 8. This CDR3 has 14 residues. Germline loops: CDR1 MDHEN, CDR2 SYDVKM. CDR3 DNA: TGTGCCAGCTCCGGACAGGACCAAACAGATACGCAGTATTTT. This encodes CASSGQDQTDTQYF.

To note about this clonotype: The germline gene is not matched at one end of the junction; a read error may be the cause. This chain links TRBV6-2 or TRBV6-3 with TRBJ1-2; the D gene is possibly TRBD1 (6 bases). This CDR3 is built from 14 residues. Germline lookup yields CDR1 MNHEY and CDR2 SVGEGT. The CDR3 loop reads CASYWKGVSYGYTF. For the CDR3, the DNA is TGTGCCAGCTATTGGAAGGGGGTTAGCTATGGATACACCTTC.

For this clonotype: Just one base apart from a much larger clone, this may be a read error. This rearrangement joins TRBV5-1 to TRBJ2-5; 7 bases align to TRBD1. This CDR3 contains 16 residues. Germline V gene data show CDR1 as SGHRS and CDR2 as YFSETQ. The CDR3 sequence is CASSRQGPFTQDTQYF. The CDR3 DNA reads TGCGCCAGCAGCCGACAGGGCCCGTTTACCCAAGATACCCAGTACTTC. The full variable domain, with the rest looked up from reference TRBV5-1 and TRBJ2-5, is KAGVTQTPRYLIKTRGQQVTLSCSPISGHRSVSWYQQTPGQGLQFLFEYFSETQRNKGNFPGRFSGRQFSNSRSEMNVSTLELGDSALYLCASSRQGPFTQDTQYFGPGTRLLVL.

This chain connects TRBV7-8 to TRBJ2-5; D might be TRBD2 (6 bases). The germline V gene encodes CDR1 SGHVS and CDR2 FQNEAQ. The CDR3 has 15 residues. Trimming removed 8 bases at V and 5 bases at J, with 21 bases between. Here the CDR3 DNA reads TGTGCCAGCGGCCCCCGATCGGGGGATCAGGAGACCCAGTACTTC. Amino acids: CASGPRSGDQETQYF.

As to this clonotype: The junction does not match germline at one end; this may be a read error. J is TRBJ2-5 and V is TRBV11-2; D may be TRBD2 (6 bases). Germline V gene data show CDR1 as SGHAT and CDR2 as FQNNGV. The CDR3 sequence is 14 residues long. CDR3 coding DNA: TGTGCCAGCAGCCCGTTTACTTGCGGGGAGACCCAATACTTC. This gives the protein CASSPFTCGETQYF.

Details on this clonotype: A much larger clone sits a single nucleotide away, making a read error possible. J is TRBJ1-2 and V is TRBV7-8; 10 bases match TRBD1. Germline assignment: CDR1 SGHVS and CDR2 FQNEAQ. The CDR3 runs to 13 residues. Trimming removed 9 bases from V and 4 bases from J; junction bases left unmatched: 5. The CDR3 protein is CARSRTGGYGYTF. CDR3 sequence (DNA): TGTGCCAGGAGTCGGACAGGGGGCTATGGCTACACCTTC. Full variable domain (remainder filled in from reference TRBV7-8 and TRBJ1-2): GAGVSQSPRYKVAKRGQDVALRCDPISGHVSLFWYQQALGQGPEFLTYFQNEAQLDKSGLPSDRFFAERPEGSVSTLKIQRTQQEDSAVYLCARSRTGGYGYTFGSGTRLTVV.